The next 6 T cell receptor beta chains were all read from a single sample in a study of blood T cells in healthy people across ages. A J-beta primer mix and a sample-barcoded 5' primer were used in a second PCR of about 7 to 11 cycles. One entry per CDR3 protein results from TCRdb running MiXCR on the 5' RACE reads. The repertoire holds approximately 810,000 distinct CDR3 sequences, with about 28% as singletons. The specimen was blood. The receptor source for this set is a woman of 80 years or more in good health.

This clonotype came up many times. The rearrangement links TRBV18 to TRBJ1-2; possible D gene TRBD1, 5 bases. CDR1 and CDR2 from the germline V gene are KGHSH and LQKENI. The germline V and J ends were trimmed by 6 bases and 8 bases, with 22 bases remaining between them. This CDR3 is 15 amino acids long. The CDR3 DNA reads TGTGCCAGCTCGCCAGACAGAGCAGCAATGGACGGCTACACCTTC. This gives the protein CASSPDRAAMDGYTF.

The chain combines TRBV10-3 with TRBJ1-1; D gene ambiguous. Trimming shortened V by 2 bases and J by 4 bases, and 8 bases separated the two germline ends. Germline values: CDR1 ENHRY, CDR2 SYGVKD. The CDR3 length is 13 residues. In DNA form, the CDR3 reads TGTGCCATCAGTGAGGTGGCGGGCACTGAAGCTTTCTTT. Its translation is CAISEVAGTEAFF.

This clonotype has ten or more counts. The chain links TRBV20-1 to TRBJ2-3, with D possibly matching TRBD2 (7 bases). The CDR3 length is 14 residues. The V gene's germline CDR1 is DFQATT and CDR2 SNEGSKA (reference sequence). Trimming stripped 5 bases from V and 2 bases from J, with 14 bases between. The CDR3 loop reads CSAPYGGPTDTQYF. The CDR3 nucleotides read TGCAGTGCTCCCTACGGGGGGCCCACAGATACGCAGTATTTT.

V gene TRBV5-1 combines with J gene TRBJ2-3; D is undetermined. The CDR3 has 17 residues. Trimming took 4 bases from V and 1 from J, leaving 19 bases between them. Germline V gene data show CDR1 as SGHRS and CDR2 as YFSETQ. The CDR3 reads CASSGARTPLGTDTQYF. CDR3 in DNA: TGCGCCAGCAGCGGAGCGAGGACGCCCTTAGGCACAGATACGCAGTATTTT.

The rearrangement uses TRBV3-1 and TRBJ2-1, with D perhaps matching TRBD1 (6 bases). In germline, CDR1 is LGHDT, CDR2 YNNKEL (reference sequence). V was cut by 3 bases and J by 6 bases, with 9 bases left in between. The CDR3 has 13 amino acids. The CDR3 loop reads CASSHTGSNEQFF. DNA for the CDR3: TGTGCCAGCAGCCACACAGGGTCCAATGAGCAGTTCTTC.

There are many counts of this clonotype. The chain recombines TRBV6-1 with TRBJ2-7; 8 nucleotides align to TRBD2. CDR3 length equals 15 residues. V shed 3 bases and J 4 bases; nucleotides not matched to a gene: 8. Germline lookup yields CDR1 MNHNS and CDR2 SASEGT. The CDR3 region has the DNA TGTGCCAGCAGTGACCCCGGGGGGGGGTCTTACGAGCAGTACTTC. Residues: CASSDPGGGSYEQYF.